This TCR beta chain was profiled in a study of OX40 agonist ivuxolimab in advanced cancers. Study details: Patients treated during dose escalation were battling hepatocellular carcinoma, melanoma, renal cell or head and neck cancer. Study-level points and caveats: Specificity for antigen went undetermined in the expanded peripheral T cells.

Collection of blood occurred at baseline, at cycle 4 day 1, and at cycle 7 day 1. Method: immunoSEQ multiplex PCR; TCRdb's copy keeps in-frame clones and lacks some. Of under 85,000 clones listed, about 94% are singletons. The CDR3 totals 13 residues. The V segment lost 5 bases and the J segment 10 bases; nucleotides outside the gene matches: 11. CDR1 GTSNPN and CDR2 SVGIG come from the germline V gene (reference sequence). On this clone: Its antigen is currently unknown.

The sequencing used CD4+ or CD8+ T cells sorted from blood, collected in a trial of the OX40 agonist ivuxolimab. This chain connects TRBV30 to TRBJ2-1, with 7 bases matching TRBD2. This clonotype originated in an adult with an advanced solid tumor such as melanoma, head and neck, liver or kidney cancer. CDR3 loop: CAWEEGSGREQFF. The CDR3 coding sequence is TGTGCCTGGGAGGAGGGGTCCGGGAGGGAGCAGTTCTTC. Together with reference TRBV30 and TRBJ2-1, the CDR3 gives the full variable domain: SQTIHQWPATLVQPVGSPLSLECTVEGTSNPNLYWYRQAAGRGLQLLFYSVGIGQISSEVPQNLSASRPQDRQFILSSKKLLLSDSGFYLCAWEEGSGREQFFGPGTRLTVL.